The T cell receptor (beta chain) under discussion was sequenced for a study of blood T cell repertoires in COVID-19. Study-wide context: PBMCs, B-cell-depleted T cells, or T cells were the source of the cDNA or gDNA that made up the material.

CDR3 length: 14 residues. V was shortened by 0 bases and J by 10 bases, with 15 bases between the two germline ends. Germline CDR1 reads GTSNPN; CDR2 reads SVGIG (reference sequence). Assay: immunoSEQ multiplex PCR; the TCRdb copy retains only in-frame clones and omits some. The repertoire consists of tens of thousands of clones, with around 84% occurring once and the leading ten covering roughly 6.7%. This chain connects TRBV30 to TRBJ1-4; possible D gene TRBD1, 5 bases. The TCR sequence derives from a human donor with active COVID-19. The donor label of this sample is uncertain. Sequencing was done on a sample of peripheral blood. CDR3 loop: CAWSVPGNAGKLFF. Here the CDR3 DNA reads TGTGCCTGGAGTGTCCCAGGGAACGCAGGAAAACTGTTTTTT.